This entry lists 2 T cell receptor beta chains sequenced from one sample in a study of CD8 T cells in ankylosing spondylitis. Findings and caveats of the study: What seemed typical of ankylosing spondylitis blood was a TCR beta motif built from roughly eight highly homologous variants.

No antigen is known for these receptors. TCRdb analysed the 5' RACE reads with MiXCR anew, one entry per CDR3 protein. The data show fewer than 450,000 distinct CDR3 sequences, roughly 15% seen once. Sequencing was done on a sample of blood, either unsorted or a sorted T cell fraction (not recorded which). These receptors came from a male donor with ankylosing spondylitis.

This clonotype has just a few counts. V gene TRBV6-2 or TRBV6-3 combines with J gene TRBJ2-6; 8 bases are shared with TRBD1. The CDR3 spans 16 residues. V shed 7 bases and J 1 base; nucleotides not matched to a gene: 6. Germline V lookup: CDR1 MNHEY, CDR2 SVGEGT. The CDR3 sequence: CASTGQALSGANVLTF. CDR3 bases: TGTGCCAGCACGGGACAGGCCCTATCTGGGGCCAACGTCCTGACTTTC.

The rearrangement joins TRBV5-5 to TRBJ1-1, with D hard to call. CDR1 is SGHKS and CDR2 is YYEKEE in the germline V gene (reference sequence). Trimming cost V 4 bases and J 5 bases, with 18 bases left between them. This CDR3 has 15 residues. This CDR3 is CASSPLGGGRTEAFF. The DNA of the CDR3 is TGTGCCAGCAGCCCCCTGGGTGGAGGGAGGACTGAAGCTTTCTTT.